Shown below are 30 T cell receptor beta chains from a single sample sequenced in a study of regulatory T cells in long-lasting Graves disease (dated by TCRdb to the early 2020s). Library construction relied on multiplex PCR. This sample was sequenced with an Illumina HiSeq 4000. CDR3 regions were amplified by Arm-PCR with iRepertoire HTBI primers to construct TCR beta libraries. TCRdb trimmed public reads at Q25 via fastp, called clones via MiXCR and kept in-frame beta chains. Every CDR3 protein is listed once, alongside the most common genes and DNA of its rows. The sample contains about 420,000 distinct CDR3 sequences, roughly a quarter of them found a single time. Of the sample, about a quarter is held by the ten largest clones. In light of the paper, this sample's time point label describes: persistent/refractory GD, antithyroid drugs over 5 years with positive TRAb. For both TCR sequencing and RNA sequencing, RNA was extracted from PBMCs in TRIzol.

The sequenced sample was peripheral blood mononuclear cells (PBMCs), obtained when the disease was refractory, from a patient treated with antithyroid drugs. Receptors originate from a female donor with Graves disease.

V usage is TRBV20-1 and J usage is TRBJ1-5; tentatively, D is TRBD1 (5 bases). Trimming pared 0 bases from V and 1 base from J, leaving 10 bases between. The germline gives CDR1 DFQATT, CDR2 SNEGSKA (reference sequence). The length of the CDR3 is 15 residues. CDR3 DNA sequence: TGCAGTGCTAGAGATCAGGGCGGGAGCAATCAGCCCCAGCATTTT. Protein product: CSARDQGGSNQPQHF.

J is TRBJ1-6 and V is TRBV5-5; 7 positions agree with TRBD1. The CDR3 has 18 amino acids. In germline, CDR1 is SGHKS, CDR2 YYEKEE (reference sequence). V trimming: 0 bases; J trimming: 6 bases; junction bases outside the gene matches: 12. The CDR3 DNA reads as TGTGCCAGCAGCTTGGGCCCGCGAACGGGACAGATTAATTCACCCCTCCACTTT. It encodes CASSLGPRTGQINSPLHF.

The chain joins TRBV7-9 to TRBJ1-1; D perhaps matches TRBD1 (5 bases). CDR1 SEHNR and CDR2 FQNEAQ come from the germline V gene (reference sequence). Trimming pared 5 bases from V and 1 base from J, leaving 14 bases between. This CDR3 contains 15 residues. In nucleotides, the CDR3 is TGTGCCAGCAGCGCCCAGGGCAGGGAGAACACTGAAGCTTTCTTT. It is translated as CASSAQGRENTEAFF.

Concerning this clonotype itself: This clone may be a read error of a much larger clone one base away. The rearrangement uses TRBV16 and TRBJ2-7; D not resolved. The CDR3 covers 13 residues. CDR1 KGHSY and CDR2 FQNENV come from the germline V gene. CDR3 residues: CASRQVRTYEQYF. CDR3 nucleotides: TGTGCCAGCCGCCAAGTCCGAACCTACGAGCAGTACTTC.

Only a few counts were recorded for this clonotype. V usage is TRBV30 and J usage is TRBJ2-7; TRBD2 agrees at 7 bases. The ends lost 4 bases at V and 4 bases at J; junction bases unmatched: 10. The CDR3 contains 14 residues. CDR1 and CDR2 (germline): GTSNPN, SVGIG (reference sequence). CDR3 coding DNA: TGTGCCTGGAACCCACCGGGACTACCTTACGAGCAGTACTTC. Translation: CAWNPPGLPYEQYF. Supplemented by reference TRBV30 and TRBJ2-7, the full variable domain reads SQTIHQWPATLVQPVGSPLSLECTVEGTSNPNLYWYRQAAGRGLQLLFYSVGIGQISSEVPQNLSASRPQDRQFILSSKKLLLSDSGFYLCAWNPPGLPYEQYFGPGTRLTVT.

About this clonotype: The junction differs from germline at one of its ends, possibly a read error. The chain recombines TRBV20-1 with TRBJ2-7; TRBD2 matches at 11 bases. The germline CDR1 and CDR2 sequences are DFQATT and SNEGSKA (reference sequence). This CDR3 is built from 14 residues. The CDR3 loop reads CSAGDTSGSYEQYF. The CDR3 coding sequence is TGCAGTGCTGGAGATACTAGCGGGAGCTACGAGCAGTACTTC.

The V call is TRBV28, the J call TRBJ2-3; TRBD2 agrees at 9 bases. The CDR3 extends over 15 amino acids. The junction had 8 bases not matched to a gene; V was cut back by 6 bases and J by 4 bases. The germline V gene encodes CDR1 MDHEN and CDR2 SYDVKM. The CDR3: CASRGAGGGADTQYF. The CDR3 nucleotides read TGTGCCAGCAGGGGAGCGGGAGGCGGGGCAGATACGCAGTATTTT.

This clonotype has just a few counts. The rearrangement joins TRBV18 to TRBJ2-7, with D perhaps matching TRBD1 or TRBD2 (6 bases each). The CDR3 is 15 residues long. The germline gives CDR1 KGHSH, CDR2 LQKENI. The V end lost 2 bases, the J end lost 2 bases, and 13 bases lay between the germline ends. The CDR3 region is CASSPNGGGTYEQYF. The CDR3 DNA reads TGTGCCAGCTCACCAAACGGAGGGGGGACCTACGAGCAGTACTTC.

The V call is TRBV7-3, the J call TRBJ2-7; D unresolved. V dropped 2 bases and J dropped 4 bases, with 18 bases sitting between them. This CDR3 is 16 amino acids long. CDR1 and CDR2 from the germline V gene are SGHTA and FQGTGA. The CDR3 region has the DNA TGTGCCAGCAGCTTAGCCCCTACCGATACTGTTTACGAGCAGTACTTC. It specifies CASSLAPTDTVYEQYF.

This clonotype was observed at least ten times. The V call is TRBV29-1, the J call TRBJ1-2; 7 bases are shared with TRBD1. Germline trimming cut 0 bases from V and 6 bases from J; bases unmatched to any gene: 7. Looked up from germline, CDR1 is SQVTM and CDR2 is ANQGSEA. The CDR3 contains 14 residues. CDR3 amino acids: CSVEDLRGGDGYTF. CDR3 sequence (DNA): TGCAGCGTTGAAGATCTCAGGGGGGGCGATGGCTACACCTTC.

This clonotype was counted many times. This chain joins TRBV2 and TRBJ2-5; D remains unclear. In germline, CDR1 is SNHLY, CDR2 FYNNEI. CDR3 size: 13 residues. The germline V and J ends were trimmed by 1 base and 3 bases, with 6 bases remaining between them. CDR3 coding DNA: TGTGCCAGCAGTGAAGGCCAGAAAGAGACCCAGTACTTC. It specifies CASSEGQKETQYF.

This clonotype has more than one count but fewer than ten. This chain joins TRBV5-1 and TRBJ2-7, with TRBD2 identical over 7 bases. V lost 0 bases and J lost 6; bases outside the gene matches: 21. CDR3 length equals 19 residues. Germline-derived CDR1 and CDR2 are SGHRS and YFSETQ. The CDR3 reads CASSLEGPFWGGLFREQYF. In DNA form, the CDR3 reads TGCGCCAGCAGCTTGGAGGGACCCTTTTGGGGGGGTCTTTTTCGCGAGCAGTACTTC.

This clonotype was found many times. This chain connects TRBV6-9 to TRBJ1-2; no definite D call. This CDR3 region has 13 residues. CDR1 is MNHGY, CDR2 SVAAGI, per germline. V dropped 3 bases and J dropped 1 base, with 6 bases sitting between them. CDR3 bases: TGTGCCAGCAGTTACAATAGTAACTATGGCTACACCTTC. Translating it yields CASSYNSNYGYTF.

In its sample, this clonotype was seen many times. The V gene is TRBV28, the J gene TRBJ1-1; D gene uncertain. The CDR3 has 13 amino acids. CDR1 and CDR2 from the germline V gene are MDHEN and SYDVKM. V was trimmed by 10 bases and J by 2 bases, leaving 14 bases between them. CDR3 sequence: CATCKGYNTEAFF. The DNA of the CDR3 is TGTGCCACCTGCAAGGGCTACAACACTGAAGCTTTCTTT.

This clonotype has only a few counts. This chain joins TRBV19 and TRBJ1-1; D unclear. This CDR3 comprises 15 residues. Trimming left V 6 bases short and J 4 bases short, with 18 bases between. CDR1 LNHDA and CDR2 SQIVND come from the germline V gene (reference sequence). The CDR3 spells CASSLRKNSGTEAFF. The DNA of the CDR3 is TGTGCCAGTAGCCTACGCAAGAATTCGGGCACTGAAGCTTTCTTT.

The chain has TRBV7-2 and TRBJ2-3; TRBD2 aligns across 10 bases. Looked up from germline, CDR1 is SGHTA and CDR2 is FQGNSA. The CDR3 extends over 16 amino acids. V trimming: 1 base; J trimming: 7 bases; junction bases outside the gene matches: 8. CDR3 coding DNA: TGTGCCAGCAGCTTAGGGGGGAGCGGGAGGGGAAATACGCAGTATTTT. Residues: CASSLGGSGRGNTQYF.

Only a few counts were recorded for this clonotype. CDR3 in amino acids: CASSPKAVASYEQYF. The CDR3 nucleotides are TGTGCCAGCAGCCCAAAAGCGGTGGCCTCCTACGAGCAGTACTTC. The genes are TRBV7-9 and TRBJ2-7, with a possible D match to TRBD2 (5 bases). The germline CDR1 and CDR2 sequences are SEHNR and FQNEAQ (reference sequence). V lost 5 bases and J lost 0, with 14 bases in between. The CDR3 has 15 amino acids.

V is TRBV7-2 and J is TRBJ1-3; unclear D gene. In germline, CDR1 is SGHTA, CDR2 FQGNSA. The CDR3 runs to 13 residues. Between the trimmed V and J ends, which lost 2 bases and 5 bases, there was a span of 7 bases. The CDR3 DNA reads as TGTGCCAGCAGCTTATCCCCCCGAAACACCATATATTTT. It translates to CASSLSPRNTIYF.

This clonotype was observed at least ten times. This chain uses TRBV7-9 with TRBJ2-5; the D gene is possibly TRBD1 (6 bases). CDR1 SEHNR and CDR2 FQNEAQ come from the germline V gene (reference sequence). The CDR3 consists of 13 residues. The V gene lost 5 bases and the J gene lost 5 bases, with 12 bases spanning the gap. CDR3 amino acids: CASSLRTAETQYF. The CDR3 coding sequence is TGTGCCAGCAGCCTCCGGACAGCGGAGACCCAGTACTTC.

This chain joins TRBV27 and TRBJ2-6; D unresolved. From germline, CDR1 is MNHEY and CDR2 SMNVEV (reference sequence). Deletions cut 3 bases from V and 0 bases from J, with 12 bases between. This CDR3 comprises 17 residues. The CDR3 reads CASSFRRLSSGANVLTF. The DNA of the CDR3 is TGTGCCAGCAGTTTCCGCCGCTTGAGCTCTGGGGCCAACGTCCTGACTTTC.

This clonotype came up a few times. The chain couples TRBV7-2 to TRBJ2-5; D might be TRBD2 (5 bases). Trimming stripped 4 bases from V and 7 bases from J, with 16 bases between. Germline-derived CDR1 and CDR2 are SGHTA and FQGNSA. This CDR3 is 14 amino acids long. CDR3 region: CASSSQTREPTQYF. The CDR3, as DNA: TGTGCCAGCAGCTCCCAGACCCGGGAACCGACCCAGTACTTC.

The chain has TRBV25-1 and TRBJ1-6, with TRBD1 as a possible D gene (5 bases). V lost 2 bases, J lost 8 bases, and 10 bases lay in between. The CDR3 totals 14 residues. Germline V gives CDR1 MGHDK, CDR2 SYGVNS. The CDR3 sequence is CASSEIRVYSPLHF. As DNA, the CDR3 is TGTGCCAGCAGTGAAATCAGGGTTTATTCACCCCTCCACTTT.

This clonotype was counted at least ten times. This sequence joins TRBV7-2 and TRBJ2-5; 10 bases are shared with TRBD2. Germline trimming cut 0 bases from V and 2 bases from J; bases unmatched to any gene: 6. The CDR3 loop spans 17 amino acids. CDR1 is SGHTA, CDR2 FQGNSA, per germline. CDR3 sequence: CASSLAGGLAVQETQYF. In nucleotides, the CDR3 is TGTGCCAGCAGCTTAGCGGGTGGACTAGCGGTTCAAGAGACCCAGTACTTC.

This clonotype was observed at least ten times. The V and J genes are TRBV12-3 or TRBV12-4 and TRBJ1-5, with D possibly being TRBD1 (5 bases). The CDR3 sequence is 13 residues long. Trimming removed 6 bases at V and 6 bases at J, with 12 bases between. The CDR3 DNA follows: TGTGCCAGCAGCCCCCCAGGGAGTCAGCCCCAGCATTTT. Translated: CASSPPGSQPQHF.

This clonotype was recorded once. The V gene is TRBV14, the J gene TRBJ1-1, with D tentatively TRBD1 (6 bases). CDR1 and CDR2 (germline): SGHDN, FVKESK. Trimming left V 2 bases short and J 3 bases short, with 13 bases between. The CDR3 sequence is 15 residues long. CDR3 residues: CASSQQGFPHTEAFF. CDR3 in DNA: TGTGCCAGCAGCCAACAGGGGTTCCCGCACACTGAAGCTTTCTTT.

This clonotype was recorded at least ten times. This chain connects TRBV20-1 to TRBJ2-5; D is ambiguous. This CDR3 contains 11 residues. The germline CDR1 and CDR2 sequences are DFQATT and SNEGSKA (reference sequence). The germline V and J ends were trimmed by 5 bases and 2 bases, with 6 bases remaining between them. The CDR3 region has the DNA TGCAGTGCTCGCCCGCAAGAGACCCAGTACTTC. Amino acids: CSARPQETQYF.

At least ten counts were recorded for this clonotype. The rearrangement uses TRBV27 and TRBJ1-4, with 9 bases identical to TRBD1. V lost 2 bases, J lost 7 bases, and 5 bases stayed unmatched. Looked up from germline, CDR1 is MNHEY and CDR2 is SMNVEV (reference sequence). This CDR3 spans 15 amino acids. CDR3 sequence reads: CASSLHRGRGEKLFF. The DNA for the CDR3 is TGTGCCAGCAGTTTACACAGGGGGCGCGGTGAAAAACTGTTTTTT. The complete variable domain, with remaining parts taken from reference TRBV27 and TRBJ1-4, reads EAQVTQNPRYLITVTGKKLTVTCSQNMNHEYMSWYRQDPGLGLRQIYYSMNVEVTDKGDVPEGYKVSRKEKRNFPLILESPSPNQTSLYFCASSLHRGRGEKLFFGSGTQLSVL.

This clonotype was seen only a few times. V is TRBV6-1 and J is TRBJ1-6; D is uncertain. The V gene lost 5 bases and the J gene lost 12 bases, with 17 bases spanning the gap. Germline CDR1 MNHNS, CDR2 SASEGT. The CDR3 sequence is 14 residues long. Here the CDR3 reads CASSPPGGFLPLHF. Here the CDR3 DNA reads TGTGCCAGCAGTCCACCAGGCGGTTTTCTACCCCTCCACTTT.

The rearrangement links TRBV7-9 to TRBJ2-7; 13 nucleotides match TRBD2. CDR3 length: 17 residues. J lost 4 bases, V lost 4 bases, and 10 bases had no gene match. The germline V gene has CDR1 SEHNR and CDR2 FQNEAQ (reference sequence). The CDR3 protein is CASSSRTGTSGIYEQYF. In DNA form, the CDR3 reads TGTGCCAGCAGCTCACGAACCGGGACTAGCGGGATTTACGAGCAGTACTTC.

This clonotype has just a few counts. V and J are TRBV5-1 and TRBJ1-1; TRBD1 might be the D (5 bases). The CDR3 is made up of 14 amino acids. Trimming stripped 2 bases from V and 3 bases from J, with 11 bases between. Germline CDR1 and CDR2: SGHRS and YFSETQ. As DNA, the CDR3 is TGCGCCAGCAGCTTAAGGGAACAGGACACTGAAGCTTTCTTT. It translates to CASSLREQDTEAFF.